A selection of T cell receptor beta chains follows, all from one sample in a study of regulatory T cells in long-lasting Graves disease. TCRdb reprocessed the multiplex PCR reads with MiXCR, giving one entry per CDR3 protein. The sample lists 450,000 to 650,000 distinct CDR3 sequences; about 16% were seen once. These data were also filed under a second study, of T cells in Graves' hyperthyroidism and ophthalmopathy.

Sequenced material: peripheral blood mononuclear cells (PBMCs), taken at new diagnosis, from a patient treated with antithyroid drugs. These receptor sequences come from a woman aged 35 to 60 with Graves disease. The CDR3 runs from the conserved cysteine through the conserved F or W. Each record gives: V gene, J gene, D gene, CDR3 length, clone size, CDR3 DNA, CDR3 protein. D genes are given only for firm matches. Size is omitted from some rows. Given values are once, few, many or a class for expanded clones.

V: TRBV19; J: TRBJ2-2; D: NA; length: 11; size: few; DNA: TGTGCCAGTAGCCTACGGGGGGAGCTGTTTTTT; CDR3: CASSLRGELFF
V: TRBV11-2; J: TRBJ1-1; D: NA; length: 15; size: many; DNA: TGTGCCAGCAGCTTAGATCGGGGTTACAGGGCTGAAGCTTTCTTT; CDR3: CASSLDRGYRAEAFF
V: TRBV6-2/TRBV6-3; J: TRBJ1-5; D: NA; length: 15; size: few; DNA: TGTGCCAGCAGTTACTCGGGGCGAAGCAATCAGCCCCAGCATTTT; CDR3: CASSYSGRSNQPQHF
V: TRBV5-1; J: TRBJ2-2; D: TRBD1; length: 16; size: few; DNA: TGCGCCAGCAGCTTATCAGGGGGCGGTGGCTCCGGGGAGCTGTTTTTT; CDR3: CASSLSGGGGSGELFF
V: TRBV20-1; J: TRBJ2-7; D: NA; length: 13; size: NA; DNA: TGCAGTGCTAGAACCGGGGTCTGCTACGAGCAGTACTTC; CDR3: CSARTGVCYEQYF
V: TRBV9; J: TRBJ1-3; D: NA; length: 18; size: NA; DNA: TGTGCCAGCAGCGTAGCGGGGTTCTTCTCTGACTCTGGAAACACCATATATTTT; CDR3: CASSVAGFFSDSGNTIYF
V: TRBV20-1; J: TRBJ2-7; D: TRBD1; length: 11; size: many; DNA: TGCAGGCGACAGGGGACCTACGAGCAGTACTTC; CDR3: CRRQGTYEQYF
V: TRBV2; J: TRBJ2-1; D: TRBD2; length: 15; size: many; DNA: TGTGCCAGCAGTGTTAGCGGGGGGGCCGGGAATGAGCAGTTCTTC; CDR3: CASSVSGGAGNEQFF
V: TRBV7-2; J: TRBJ2-3; D: NA; length: 18; size: many; DNA: TGTGCCAGCAGCTTAAGCCTCGGCAGGAGGAAAACCACAGATACGCAGTATTTT; CDR3: CASSLSLGRRKTTDTQYF
V: TRBV3-1; J: TRBJ2-4; D: NA; length: 15; size: few; DNA: TGTGCCAGCAGCCAAGATCCGGCGGCAGGGATCATTCAGTACTTC; CDR3: CASSQDPAAGIIQYF
V: TRBV12-3/TRBV12-4; J: TRBJ1-1; D: TRBD1; length: 15; size: many; DNA: TGTGCCAGCAGCCCTCGGACAGGGCTGAACACTGAAGCTTTCTTT; CDR3: CASSPRTGLNTEAFF
V: TRBV11-2; J: TRBJ1-4; D: TRBD1; length: 15; size: many; DNA: TGTGCCAGCAGCATTGACAGGGGCGGCAATGAAAAACTGTTTTTT; CDR3: CASSIDRGGNEKLFF
V: TRBV27; J: TRBJ2-1; D: NA; length: 20; size: few; DNA: TGTGCCAGCAGTTTATCGTGGGGGAACCTTCCCTTTATTTCCTGCAATGAGCAGTTCTTC; CDR3: CASSLSWGNLPFISCNEQFF
V: TRBV28; J: TRBJ2-3; D: TRBD1; length: 20; size: NA; DNA: TGTGCCAGCAGTTTATTATTTTGGGACAGATTCAGCCCTAGCACAGATACGCAGTATTTT; CDR3: CASSLLFWDRFSPSTDTQYF
V: TRBV12-3/TRBV12-4; J: TRBJ2-7; D: NA; length: 15; size: few; DNA: TGTGCCAGCAGTTTTAGGGCGCCGACTGTCTACGAGCAGTACTTC; CDR3: CASSFRAPTVYEQYF
V: TRBV11-2; J: TRBJ2-1; D: TRBD1; length: 16; size: many; DNA: TGTGCCAGCAGCTTTGTGGGGGGGACAGGGGGCAATGAGCAGTTCTTC; CDR3: CASSFVGGTGGNEQFF
V: TRBV30; J: TRBJ1-1; D: TRBD1; length: 14; size: NA; DNA: TGTGCCTGGAGAAAACGGGACAGGGGCACTGAAGCTTTCTTT; CDR3: CAWRKRDRGTEAFF
V: TRBV6-2/TRBV6-3; J: TRBJ1-1; D: NA; length: 15; size: few; DNA: TGTGCCAGCAGTTACGATGAGTCGGGGGGCACTGAAGCTTTCTTT; CDR3: CASSYDESGGTEAFF
V: TRBV3-1; J: TRBJ1-1; D: TRBD1; length: 15; size: few; DNA: TGTGCCAGCAGCCAAACCTCCGGGACAGACACTGAAGCTTTCTTT; CDR3: CASSQTSGTDTEAFF
V: TRBV6-2/TRBV6-3; J: TRBJ2-3; D: TRBD2; length: 15; size: few; DNA: TGTGCCAGCATGAGGACTAGCGGGGGACGGGATACGCAGTATTTT; CDR3: CASMRTSGGRDTQYF
V: TRBV3-1; J: TRBJ2-7; D: TRBD2; length: 18; size: few; DNA: TGTGCCAGCAGCCAACGCCAGTTCTGGGAGGGTACCTCCTACGAGCAGTACTTC; CDR3: CASSQRQFWEGTSYEQYF
V: TRBV6-1; J: TRBJ1-5; D: TRBD1; length: 15; size: NA; DNA: TGTGCCAGCAGCTCCAGGACAGGGGTTTATCAGCCCCAGCATTTT; CDR3: CASSSRTGVYQPQHF
V: TRBV20-1; J: TRBJ1-2; D: NA; length: 13; size: many; DNA: TGCAGTGCCCCGGTAGAAGGGAACTATGGCTACACCTTC; CDR3: CSAPVEGNYGYTF
V: TRBV7-9; J: TRBJ2-5; D: TRBD2; length: 16; size: many; DNA: TGTGCCAGCAGCTTAGCCCTGACTAGCGCGCAAGAGACCCAGTACTTC; CDR3: CASSLALTSAQETQYF
V: TRBV12-3/TRBV12-4; J: TRBJ1-5; D: NA; length: 13; size: NA; DNA: TGTGCCAGCAGTTCGGTAGGCAATCAGCCCCAGCATTTT; CDR3: CASSSVGNQPQHF
V: TRBV2; J: TRBJ1-5; D: NA; length: 14; size: NA; DNA: TGTGCCAGCAGTGTAACTGGTGTCAGTCAGCCCCAGCATTTT; CDR3: CASSVTGVSQPQHF
V: TRBV6-2/TRBV6-3; J: TRBJ1-1; D: NA; length: 14; size: many; DNA: TGTGCCAGCAGTGCTGAAGGAGTCTTGGCTGGAGCTTTCTTT; CDR3: CASSAEGVLAGAFF
V: TRBV4-1; J: TRBJ2-5; D: TRBD1; length: 15; size: NA; DNA: TGCGCCAGCAGCCGTACCGGGACAGGGGAAGAGACCCAGTACTTC; CDR3: CASSRTGTGEETQYF
V: TRBV6-1; J: TRBJ2-2; D: TRBD2; length: 15; size: NA; DNA: TGTGCCAGCACTCCCCGACTAGCGGGAGGTGGGGAGCTGTTTTTT; CDR3: CASTPRLAGGGELFF
V: TRBV20-1; J: TRBJ1-5; D: TRBD1; length: 16; size: NA; DNA: TGCAGTGCTCAGAGGACAGGTGCTAATAGCAATCAGCCCCAGCGTTTT; CDR3: CSAQRTGANSNQPQRF
V: TRBV18; J: TRBJ2-5; D: NA; length: 13; size: many; DNA: TGTGCCAGCTCACCACCGTACCAAGAGACCCAGTACTTC; CDR3: CASSPPYQETQYF
V: TRBV7-9; J: TRBJ1-6; D: NA; length: 16; size: NA; DNA: TGTGCCAGCAGCCCTGAGGGAGGGATAGTTGATTCACCCCTCCACTTT; CDR3: CASSPEGGIVDSPLHF
V: TRBV6-1; J: TRBJ1-5; D: TRBD1; length: 19; size: NA; DNA: TGTGCCAGCAGTGGTGAGGGACAGGGACCGGGGTATAGCAATCAGCCCCAGCATTTT; CDR3: CASSGEGQGPGYSNQPQHF
V: TRBV7-6; J: TRBJ1-2; D: TRBD1; length: 15; size: many; DNA: TGTGCCAGCAGCCCTACCACCACGGACAGGGTTGGCTACACCTTC; CDR3: CASSPTTTDRVGYTF
V: TRBV7-2; J: TRBJ1-6; D: TRBD1; length: 16; size: once; DNA: TGTGCCAGCAGCTTAGGTTGGGCAGGGGGCAGTTCACCCCTCCACTTT; CDR3: CASSLGWAGGSSPLHF
V: TRBV9; J: TRBJ1-2; D: TRBD1; length: 15; size: NA; DNA: TGTGCCAGCAGCGTAGCCGGGACAGGGGGCGACGGCTACACCTTC; CDR3: CASSVAGTGGDGYTF
V: TRBV18; J: TRBJ1-1; D: TRBD1; length: 14; size: many; DNA: TGTGCCAGCTCACCGGACAGGGCGGGGACTGAAGCTTTCTTT; CDR3: CASSPDRAGTEAFF
V: TRBV30; J: TRBJ1-2; D: NA; length: 13; size: few; DNA: TGTGCCTGGAGTCACCTGGGAATCTATGGCTACACCTTC; CDR3: CAWSHLGIYGYTF
V: TRBV3-1; J: TRBJ2-2; D: TRBD1; length: 14; size: few; DNA: TGTGCCAGCAGGGGGACAGAGAACACCGGGGAGCTGTTTTTT; CDR3: CASRGTENTGELFF
V: TRBV4-2; J: TRBJ1-2; D: NA; length: 15; size: few; DNA: TGTGCCAGCAGCCAAGATAGTGCAACTAACTATGGCTACACCTTC; CDR3: CASSQDSATNYGYTF
V: TRBV25-1; J: TRBJ2-1; D: NA; length: 17; size: many; DNA: TGTGCCAGCAGTGGAACGTCGGGACAGCGGGGGTCCAGTGAGCAGTTCTTC; CDR3: CASSGTSGQRGSSEQFF
V: TRBV19; J: TRBJ2-1; D: TRBD2; length: 13; size: many; DNA: TGTGCCAGTAGTTTCACTAGCGGGCCTGAGCAGTTCTTC; CDR3: CASSFTSGPEQFF
V: TRBV19; J: TRBJ2-1; D: NA; length: 16; size: NA; DNA: TGTGCCAGTAGTATAGGGGACGGAGGCTCCTACAATGAGCAGTTCTTC; CDR3: CASSIGDGGSYNEQFF
V: TRBV5-1; J: TRBJ2-1; D: TRBD1; length: 15; size: many; DNA: TGCGCCAGCAGCTTGGAGCGACAGGGTTTAAATGAGCAGTTCTTC; CDR3: CASSLERQGLNEQFF
V: TRBV7-9; J: TRBJ1-5; D: TRBD1; length: 16; size: few; DNA: TGTGCCAGCAGCTTAGTTGGGACAGTGGTAAATCAGCCCCAGCATTTT; CDR3: CASSLVGTVVNQPQHF
V: TRBV5-1; J: TRBJ2-3; D: NA; length: 13; size: many; DNA: TGCGCCAGCAGGCCGGGAGCCCCAGATACGCAGTATTTT; CDR3: CASRPGAPDTQYF
V: TRBV19; J: TRBJ1-3; D: NA; length: 12; size: NA; DNA: TGTGCCAGCACCCTCTCTGGAAACACCATATATTTT; CDR3: CASTLSGNTIYF
V: TRBV4-1; J: TRBJ1-2; D: NA; length: 14; size: NA; DNA: TGCGCCAGCAGCCAAGAGAGCAGTCTCTATGGCTACACCTTC; CDR3: CASSQESSLYGYTF
V: TRBV11-2; J: TRBJ2-5; D: NA; length: 13; size: many; DNA: TGTGCCAGCAGCTTAGGAGGGGCAGAGACCCAGTACTTC; CDR3: CASSLGGAETQYF
V: TRBV11-3; J: TRBJ1-2; D: NA; length: 11; size: NA; DNA: TGTGCCAGCAGCTTCGGGGCTGGCTACACCTTC; CDR3: CASSFGAGYTF
V: TRBV6-9; J: TRBJ2-5; D: NA; length: 16; size: many; DNA: TGTGCCAGCAGTTACTCTGGGGGCGGGGCGCAAGAGACCCAGTACTTC; CDR3: CASSYSGGGAQETQYF
V: TRBV12-3/TRBV12-4; J: TRBJ2-7; D: NA; length: 13; size: many; DNA: TGTGCCAGCAGTTTGGGTATGGGCAACGAGCAGTACTTC; CDR3: CASSLGMGNEQYF
V: TRBV6-1; J: TRBJ1-4; D: NA; length: 14; size: NA; DNA: TGTGCCAGCAGGCAGACATCAACTAATGAAAAACTGTTTTTT; CDR3: CASRQTSTNEKLFF
V: TRBV19; J: TRBJ1-2; D: TRBD1; length: 16; size: few; DNA: TGTGCCAGTAGTATAGGAGGGACAGGTGGTCCCTATGGCTACACCTTC; CDR3: CASSIGGTGGPYGYTF
V: TRBV28; J: TRBJ2-2; D: TRBD2; length: 16; size: few; DNA: TGTGCCAGCAACACTGGACGGGGGGGCAACACCGGGGAGCTGTTTTTT; CDR3: CASNTGRGGNTGELFF